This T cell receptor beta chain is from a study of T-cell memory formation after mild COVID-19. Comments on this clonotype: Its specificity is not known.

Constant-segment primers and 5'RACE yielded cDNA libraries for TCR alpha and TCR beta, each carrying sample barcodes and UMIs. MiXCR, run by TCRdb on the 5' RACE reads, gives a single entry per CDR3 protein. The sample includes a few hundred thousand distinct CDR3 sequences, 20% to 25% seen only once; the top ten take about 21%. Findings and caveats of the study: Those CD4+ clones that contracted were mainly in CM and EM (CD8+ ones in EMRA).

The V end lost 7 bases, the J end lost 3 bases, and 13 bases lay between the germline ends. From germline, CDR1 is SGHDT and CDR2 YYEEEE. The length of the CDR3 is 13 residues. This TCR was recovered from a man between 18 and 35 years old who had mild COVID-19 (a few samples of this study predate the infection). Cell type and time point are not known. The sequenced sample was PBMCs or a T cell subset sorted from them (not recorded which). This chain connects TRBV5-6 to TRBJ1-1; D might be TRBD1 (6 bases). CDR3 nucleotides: TGTGCCAGCTGGGCGACAGGCTACACTGAAGCTTTCTTT. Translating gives CASWATGYTEAFF.